This passage covers 3 T cell receptor beta chains from one sample sequenced in a study of radiotherapy plus CTLA-4 blockade in lung cancer. Profiled with immunoSEQ multiplex PCR; TCRdb holds only in-frame clones, not every one. Among approximately 76,000 clones, around 81% were seen once, and the ten largest hold less than 4%. Source: peripheral blood, taken from a patient treated with radiotherapy plus ipilimumab. The receptors were gathered from a human donor with non-small cell lung cancer who had a partial response to radiotherapy plus ipilimumab. Some clones in this sample may be carry-over from other donors' samples.

This sequence joins TRBV5-4 and TRBJ1-2; 8 bases are shared with TRBD1. Trimming cost V 4 bases and J 8 bases; bases outside gene matches: 10. CDR1 is SGHNT, CDR2 YYREEE, per germline (reference sequence). The CDR3 has 14 residues. The CDR3 nucleotides read TGTGCCAGCAGCCATATGACAGGGGCGTTAGGCTACACCTTC. As protein: CASSHMTGALGYTF.

This sequence joins TRBV5-4 and TRBJ2-1, with 10 positions matching TRBD2. Germline CDR1 reads SGHNT; CDR2 reads YYREEE (reference sequence). The CDR3 has 14 amino acids. The ends lost 4 bases at V and 9 bases at J; junction bases unmatched: 7. The CDR3 here is CASSAPSGSIEQFF. Here the CDR3 DNA reads TGTGCCAGCAGCGCCCCTAGCGGGAGCATTGAGCAGTTCTTC.

The chain is built from TRBV6-6 and TRBJ1-5, with 9 bases that match TRBD1. After removal of 6 bases from V and 4 bases from J, the junction contained 7 bases not matched to a gene. This CDR3 is 15 amino acids long. Per the germline V gene, CDR1 is MNHNY and CDR2 is SVGAGI (reference sequence). The CDR3 protein is CASSLTGTGNQPQHF. In DNA, the CDR3 is TGTGCCAGCAGCCTTACCGGGACAGGGAATCAGCCCCAGCATTTT.